This T cell receptor beta chain came from a study of Ad26.COV2.S vaccination and SARS-CoV-2 variants. As for the study in general: Donor joined the COV1001 Ad26.COV2.S trial arm.

Data came from immunoSEQ multiplex PCR; TCRdb stores just in-frame clones and leaves some out. The repertoire has around 340,000 clones, 70% to 90% of them found once; the top ten carry around 10%. Noted treatment: roughly 18 received Ad26.COV2.S at low or high dose, single or two shots; a few received placebo; per-sample allocation not given. Material that was analyzed had been drawn on day 63 after the first vaccine or placebo injection. This TCR was sampled from a person aged 18 to 59 who received the Ad26.COV2.S COVID-19 vaccine or a placebo. The material sequenced was peripheral blood, taken in a trial of Ad26.COV2.S vaccine versus placebo.

CDR3 in amino acids: CASSLALLRGGYTF. CDR3 bases: TGTGCCAGCAGCTTGGCTCTTTTGCGAGGTGGCTACACCTTC. This rearrangement joins TRBV5-6 to TRBJ1-2; D is uncertain. V was shortened by 0 bases and J by 7 bases, with 13 bases between the two germline ends. This CDR3 has 14 residues. Germline values: CDR1 SGHDT, CDR2 YYEEEE.